This T cell receptor (beta chain) was documented in a study of CD8 T cells in Susac syndrome. Study overall: When blood was drawn, patients with Susac syndrome were on intravenous immunoglobulin alone, on corticosteroids, or therapy-naive.

The CDR3 sequence is 13 residues long. V shed 4 bases and J 10 bases; nucleotides not matched to a gene: 7. Germline V gene lookup returns CDR1 SGHNT and CDR2 YYREEE (reference sequence). RNA totalling about 0.5 to 1 ug underwent reverse transcription with random hexamers. A single record per CDR3 protein comes from TCRdb applying MiXCR to the immunoSEQ multiplex PCR reads. The table includes about 140,000 distinct CDR3 sequences, 95% detected once. The sequence was collected from a human donor with Susac syndrome. The sequenced sample was CD4+ T cells from PBMCs. V and J are TRBV5-4 and TRBJ1-5; 8 nucleotides align to TRBD1. The CDR3 DNA reads as TGTGCCAGCAGCCAGGACAGGGAGGGACCCCAGCATTTT. It is translated as CASSQDREGPQHF.